Reported below is one TCR beta chain. Its specificity is unknown. Since no conserved phenylalanine or tryptophan closes the CDR3, a read error is the likely cause. The limits of the CDR3 on the DNA are not certain, so only TCRdb's listed CDR3 is given. This record belongs to a study of cytomegalovirus exposure and HLA in healthy donors. Whole-study context: Of several hundred genotyped donors, about 81% clustered with self-reported Caucasian donors.

The PCR employed 60 Vbeta primers together with 13 Jbeta primers. Using immunoSEQ multiplex PCR, the repertoire was profiled, and TCRdb retains in-frame clones only, with some absent. The sample yields approximately 97,000 clones, approximately 70% seen once. The length of the CDR3 is 15 amino acids, counting both ends. The germline gives CDR1 SGHNT, CDR2 YYREEE (reference sequence). Study-level findings and limits: Several top significant clusters appeared, in a later analysis, to be linked to common viral pathogens. TCR sequences were mostly rare, though some public TCRs occurred in many donors.

The material sequenced was PBMCs. This chain uses TRBV5-4 with TRBJ1-6. The receptor comes from a man between 40 and 49 years old in good health and CMV-seronegative. CDR3 residues: CASSLGWGDNSPLQV.